This TCR beta chain was sequenced during a study of control samples from healthy donors and cancer patients. The repertoire was sequenced with immunoSEQ multiplex PCR; TCRdb's copy has only in-frame clones and lacks some. The data contain 100,000 to 150,000 clones, 80% to 95% of them singletons. The CDR3 covers 13 residues. Germline loops: CDR1 SGHTA, CDR2 FQGNSA. With 5 bases removed from V and 5 bases from J, the gap between germline ends came to 11 bases. The sample holds one count of this clone. This TCR was recovered from a man aged 35 to 55 in good health. The sample taken for sequencing was blood. V usage is TRBV7-2 and J usage is TRBJ2-3; tentatively, D is TRBD1 (5 bases). CDR3 DNA sequence: TGTGCCAGCAGCGCGCAGGGAATAGATACGCAGTATTTT. Its protein is CASSAQGIDTQYF.